This T cell receptor (beta chain) emerged from a study of blood T cell repertoires in COVID-19. Overall study context: Sample material is recorded as cDNA or gDNA derived from T cells, B-cell-depleted T cells, or PBMCs.

The study recruited people aged 18 to 89 years across under 25 US areas. A COVID-19 case was met by exposed participants within 2 weeks before study entry. J lost 6 bases, V lost 2 bases, and 1 base had no gene match. The CDR3 has 13 amino acids. CDR1 and CDR2 (germline): MNHEY, SMNVEV (reference sequence). Clones were sequenced by immunoSEQ multiplex PCR, and TCRdb holds only the in-frame ones, with some missing. The repertoire consists of 300,000 or so clones, with nearly 90% occurring once and the leading ten covering approximately 2.9%. This clonotype was sampled from a woman in her forties or fifties who had been exposed to COVID-19. The sample taken for sequencing was PBMCs or T cells enriched from blood (not recorded which). V usage is TRBV27 and J usage is TRBJ1-2, with 9 bases aligning to TRBD1. The DNA of the CDR3 is TGTGCCAGCAGTTTAAGGGACAGGGATGGCTACACCTTC. As protein: CASSLRDRDGYTF.